The T cell receptor (beta chain) under discussion was sequenced for a study of T-cell memory formation after mild COVID-19. Study in general: TCR clusters largely stayed donor specific.

TCRdb used MiXCR to reprocess the 5' RACE reads, holding one entry per CDR3 protein. The table has about 440,000 distinct CDR3 sequences, roughly 20% seen once; the top ten hold roughly 8%. The CDR3 sequence is 15 residues long. Looked up from germline, CDR1 is MGHRA and CDR2 is YSYEKL. Trimming stripped 0 bases from V and 4 bases from J, with 12 bases between. This clonotype was seen a handful of times. The sequenced material came from PBMCs or a T cell subset sorted from them (not recorded which). The chain has TRBV4-1 and TRBJ2-5; D tentatively reads TRBD1 or TRBD2 (6 bases each). This clonotype was sampled from an adult woman who had mild COVID-19 (a few samples of this study predate the infection). Cell type and time point are not known. Here the CDR3 reads CASSQDLGGGETQYF. CDR3 nucleotide sequence: TGCGCCAGCAGCCAAGATCTTGGAGGGGGAGAGACCCAGTACTTC.